This TCR beta chain was identified during a study of CD8+ T cells in alopecia areata (dated by TCRdb to about 2018). A note on the overall study: The treated patients took part in an open-label pilot trial in which moderate-to-severe alopecia areata was treated with oral tofacitinib at 5 to 10 mg twice daily. Tofacitinib was given for 6 to 18 months, followed by 6 months of follow-up off drug to assess delayed response and recurrence. In both human patients and the C3H/HeJ mouse model, the study applied high-throughput TCRbeta sequencing to look at T cell clonal expansion in alopecia areata. Scalp tissue and sorted CD4+ and CD8+ peripheral blood T cells from patchy and totalis/universalis alopecia areata patients and from healthy controls were covered by human TCRbeta sequencing. Biopsies were taken from tofacitinib-treated patients at baseline and again at 4 and 24 weeks into treatment, and several of those patients also had a later scalp biopsy. Scalp clonality was compared among normal scalp (n=4), patchy alopecia areata scalp (n=8), and alopecia totalis/universalis scalp (n=8). RNA was obtained with the PAXgene miRNA kit for fixed scalp, the miRNeasy kit for PBMCs, and the RNeasy kit for mouse skin. Amplification of TCRbeta CDR3 regions was done by immunoSEQ multiplex PCR using 35 Vbeta forward primers and 13 Jbeta reverse primers.

The time point label corresponds to: baseline before oral tofacitinib. Peripheral blood and lesional scalp punch biopsies were obtained from patients with alopecia areata. PBMCs were separated by density centrifugation and stained for CD3, CD4 and CD8, after which CD4+ and CD8+ T cells were sorted on a FACSAria. The library was obtained by the immunoSEQ multiplex PCR assay. For TCR sequencing, RNA was extracted from every sample and reverse transcribed into cDNA to serve as template. First-strand cDNA was synthesized using SuperScript III with a 2:1 mix of oligo-dT and random hexamers. A synthetic immune receptor repertoire was used to gauge amplification bias, and whatever bias remained was removed computationally. Concerning the study's data processing: After raw reads were preprocessed to remove errors, the CDR3 was defined following IMGT conventions as running from the conserved cysteine to phenylalanine. Clonality was computed by normalizing Shannon entropy by log2 of the number of productive unique TCRs and subtracting the result from 1. Whether each scalp clone was CD4 or CD8 was inferred by checking scalp TCRbeta sequences against the CD4 and CD8 repertoires from sorted blood. TCRdb provides this immuneACCESS table in a form limited to in-frame rearrangements. Some clones are lacking; in checked studies, under half of them reflect an unresolved V gene, and why the rest are absent is not known. The V and J calls and the clone size are those of that table, but D and trimming were determined from the DNA. The sample table shows roughly 170,000 clones, and about 60% are seen once. The ten largest make up roughly 15% of the sample.

The study at large found these results: Compared with mice, TCR sequences shared between patients were less clear, possibly partly because of HLA diversity across the patient population. Unlike mouse skin, which is dominated by gammadelta T cells, normal human skin has resident alphabeta T cells that are also sequenced, and this complicates analysis of the scalp TCR repertoire. Compared with normal scalp, lesional scalp had higher clonality and more expanded CD8+ clones, particularly in alopecia totalis/universalis, a pattern that suggests antigenic drive.

A word on this clone: The clone's antigen remains unknown. Nothing much larger sits one base from this clone, and base qualities are not available.

The V end loses 4 bases and the J end loses 0 bases, and a stretch of 15 bases separates them. For CDR1 and CDR2, the germline V gene lists SQVTM and ANQGSEA. From its cysteine to its phenylalanine, the CDR3 spans 15 amino acids. Only the CDR3 DNA stays, 45 bases, in frame from base 1. The chain is encoded by TRBV29-1 joined to TRBJ2-5; the D gene cannot be resolved reliably. The sequenced sample was CD4+ T cells sorted from blood, obtained at week 0. This sequence originates from a human donor with alopecia areata. The nucleotide sequence is given as TGCAGCGTTGCACACCTTGGAAAGAACCAAGAGACCCAGTACTTC. This is translated as CSVAHLGKNQETQYF. Supplemented by the reference TRBV29-1 and TRBJ2-5 proteins around the CDR3, the complete variable domain is SAVISQKPSRDICQRGTSLTIQCQVDSQVTMMFWYRQQPGQSLTLIATANQGSEATYESGFVIDKFPISRPNLTFSTLTVSNMSPEDSSIYLCSVAHLGKNQETQYFGPGTRLLVL.